Below are 7 T cell receptor beta chains sequenced from a single sample in a study of technical replicates of blood from a few donors. Profiled with immunoSEQ multiplex PCR; TCRdb holds only in-frame clones, not every one. The sample has about 73,000 clones; just over 90% are singletons. The sequenced sample was T cells isolated from PBMCs. These receptors were obtained from a human donor in good health.

The rearrangement joins TRBV7-2 to TRBJ1-1, with unresolved D. The V and J ends lost 8 bases and 3 bases respectively, with 13 bases between them. The germline gives CDR1 SGHTA, CDR2 FQGNSA. The CDR3 spans 13 residues. The DNA for the CDR3 is TGTGCCAGCGCGCGGGAAAGAGACACTGAAGCTTTCTTT. It specifies CASARERDTEAFF.

The gene calls are TRBV4-1 and TRBJ1-6; 7 bases are a match to TRBD1. The trim removed 4 bases at V and 8 bases at J, leaving 8 bases unmatched. The CDR3 loop spans 15 amino acids. Germline lookup yields CDR1 MGHRA and CDR2 YSYEKL. The CDR3 nucleotides read TGCGCCAGCAGCCCGTTAAAAGACAGGGATTCACCCCTCCACTTT. Amino acids: CASSPLKDRDSPLHF.

This rearrangement joins TRBV2 to TRBJ2-5, with TRBD2 matching 8 bases. Trimming took 8 bases from V and 2 from J; bases not matched to a gene: 7. From germline, CDR1 is SNHLY and CDR2 FYNNEI. The CDR3 loop spans 14 amino acids. CDR3 residues: CASGLAGLQETQYF. For the CDR3, the DNA is TGTGCCAGCGGGTTAGCGGGGCTTCAAGAGACCCAGTACTTC.

The chain carries TRBV7-3 and TRBJ2-1, with 11 bases aligning to TRBD2. The V segment lost 5 bases and the J segment 4 bases; nucleotides outside the gene matches: 1. Germline loops: CDR1 SGHTA, CDR2 FQGTGA. The CDR3 runs 14 residues. CDR3 sequence: CASSIAGGYNEQFF. CDR3 in DNA: TGTGCCAGCAGCATAGCGGGGGGGTACAATGAGCAGTTCTTC.

V usage is TRBV6-1 and J usage is TRBJ2-3; weak D call: TRBD2 (6 bases). Per germline, CDR1 MNHNS and CDR2 SASEGT. This CDR3 is built from 14 residues. The V and J ends lost 8 bases and 1 base respectively, with 13 bases between them. CDR3 in amino acids: CASPEGRGTDTQYF. In DNA, the CDR3 is TGTGCCAGCCCGGAGGGACGGGGCACAGATACGCAGTATTTT.

V and J are TRBV4-2 and TRBJ2-7; 12 nucleotides agree with TRBD2. The CDR3 is 20 amino acids. J lost 2 bases, V lost 0 bases, and 14 bases had no gene match. CDR1 and CDR2 (germline): LGHNA, YNFKEQ. The CDR3 protein is CASSQDRGLAGHNYTYEQYF. Written as DNA, the CDR3 is TGTGCCAGCAGCCAAGATCGGGGACTAGCGGGCCATAACTACACCTACGAGCAGTACTTC.

The rearrangement joins TRBV5-6 to TRBJ1-3, with D unclear. CDR1 SGHDT and CDR2 YYEEEE come from the germline V gene. The CDR3 runs 16 residues. The V end was cut by 2 bases, the J end by 3 bases, with 15 bases between. Here the CDR3 reads CASSFFKFYDGNTIYF. Here the CDR3 DNA reads TGTGCCAGCAGCTTCTTTAAGTTCTACGATGGAAACACCATATATTTT.